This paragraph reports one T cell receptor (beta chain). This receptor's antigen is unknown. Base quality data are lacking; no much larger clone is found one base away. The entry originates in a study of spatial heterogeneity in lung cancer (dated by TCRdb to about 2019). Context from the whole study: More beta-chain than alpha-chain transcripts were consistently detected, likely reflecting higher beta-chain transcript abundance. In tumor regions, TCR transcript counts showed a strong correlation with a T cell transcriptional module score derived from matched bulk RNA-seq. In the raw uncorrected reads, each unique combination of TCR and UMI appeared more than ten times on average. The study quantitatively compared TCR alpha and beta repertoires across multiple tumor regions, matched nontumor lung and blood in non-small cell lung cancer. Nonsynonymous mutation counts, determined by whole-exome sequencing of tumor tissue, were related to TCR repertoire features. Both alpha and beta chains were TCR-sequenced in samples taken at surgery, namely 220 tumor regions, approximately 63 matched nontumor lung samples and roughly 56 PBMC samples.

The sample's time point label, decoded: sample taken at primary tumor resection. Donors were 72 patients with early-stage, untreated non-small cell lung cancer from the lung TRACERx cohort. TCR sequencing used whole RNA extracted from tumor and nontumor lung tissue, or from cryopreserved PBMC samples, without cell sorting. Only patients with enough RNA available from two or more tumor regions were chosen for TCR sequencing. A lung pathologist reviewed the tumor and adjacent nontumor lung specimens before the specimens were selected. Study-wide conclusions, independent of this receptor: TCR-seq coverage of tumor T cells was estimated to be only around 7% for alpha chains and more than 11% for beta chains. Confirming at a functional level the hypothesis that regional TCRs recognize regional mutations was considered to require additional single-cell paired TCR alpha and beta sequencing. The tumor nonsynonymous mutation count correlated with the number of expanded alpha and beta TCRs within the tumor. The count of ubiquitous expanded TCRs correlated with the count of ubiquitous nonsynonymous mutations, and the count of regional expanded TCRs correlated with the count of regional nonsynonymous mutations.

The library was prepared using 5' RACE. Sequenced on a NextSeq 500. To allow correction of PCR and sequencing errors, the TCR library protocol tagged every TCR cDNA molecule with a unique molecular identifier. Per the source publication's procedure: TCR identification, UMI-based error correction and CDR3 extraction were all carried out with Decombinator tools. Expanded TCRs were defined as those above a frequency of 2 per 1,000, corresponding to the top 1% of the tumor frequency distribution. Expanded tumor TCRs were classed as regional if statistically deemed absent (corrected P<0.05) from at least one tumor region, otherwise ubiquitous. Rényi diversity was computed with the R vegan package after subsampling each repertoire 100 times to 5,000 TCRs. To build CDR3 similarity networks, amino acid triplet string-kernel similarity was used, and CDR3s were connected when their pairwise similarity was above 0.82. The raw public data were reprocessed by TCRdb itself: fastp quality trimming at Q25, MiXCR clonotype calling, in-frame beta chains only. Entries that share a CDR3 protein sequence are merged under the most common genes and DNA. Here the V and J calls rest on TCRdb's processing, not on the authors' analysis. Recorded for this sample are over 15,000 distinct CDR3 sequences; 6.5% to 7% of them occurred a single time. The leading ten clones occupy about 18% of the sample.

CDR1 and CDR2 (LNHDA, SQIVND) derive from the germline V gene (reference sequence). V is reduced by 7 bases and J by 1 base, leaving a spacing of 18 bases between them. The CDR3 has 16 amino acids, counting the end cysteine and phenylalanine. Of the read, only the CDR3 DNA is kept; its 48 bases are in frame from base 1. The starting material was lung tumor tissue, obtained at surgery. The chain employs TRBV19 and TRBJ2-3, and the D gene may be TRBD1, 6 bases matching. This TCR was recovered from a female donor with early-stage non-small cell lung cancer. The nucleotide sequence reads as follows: TGTGCCAGTACCCCGGACAGAGTTGGTGGCACAGATACGCAGTATTTT. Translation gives CASTPDRVGGTDTQYF.